A single sample gave rise to the 9 T cell receptor beta chains below, sequenced in a study of tumor and adjacent non-tumor tissue in lung cancer. This sample's RNA came from whole unsorted tissue. Distant lung tissue was collected more than 3 cm away from the tumor edge. A modified ARM-PCR protocol with three rounds of nested PCR amplified TCRbeta. TCRdb re-called the multiplex PCR reads through MiXCR, storing one row per CDR3 protein. The sample lists 60,000 to 70,000 distinct CDR3 sequences; 75% to 85% were seen once. Specimen: distant non-tumor lung tissue. These receptors all come from a man aged 60 to 69 with non-small cell lung cancer.

This clonotype occurred a few times. Since a much larger clone is just one base distant, this may be a read error. No conserved phenylalanine or tryptophan ends this CDR3, so it is likely a read error. The J gene is TRBJ2-4, the V gene TRBV7-9, with a possible D match to TRBD1 (5 bases). Trimming pared 3 bases from V and 1 base from J, leaving 19 bases between. Per the germline V gene, CDR1 is SEHNR and CDR2 is FQNEAQ (reference sequence). The CDR3 totals 18 residues. The CDR3 is CASSFLSVGAGAKNIQYL. The DNA of the CDR3 is TGTGCCAGCAGCTTTCTCTCAGTAGGGGCAGGGGCCAAAAACATTCAGTACCTC.

About this clonotype itself: The conserved closing phenylalanine or tryptophan is absent in this CDR3, likely reflecting a read error. The gene calls are TRBV4-1 and TRBJ1-1; no clear D gene. CDR1 MGHRA and CDR2 YSYEKL come from the germline V gene. CDR3 length: 11 residues. The CDR3 DNA sequence: TGTGGCAGCAACCACGGCTCTGAAGCTTTCCTT. This sequence encodes CGSNHGSEAFL.

As regards this clonotype: The conserved phenylalanine or tryptophan is not found at the CDR3 terminus, so this likely reflects a read error. The limits of the CDR3 on the DNA are not certain, so only TCRdb's listed CDR3 is given. This rearrangement joins TRBV5-6 to TRBJ1-1. The length of the CDR3 is 12 amino acids, counting both ends. Germline V lookup: CDR1 SGHDT, CDR2 YYEEEE. CDR3 residues: CASSVARTEAFS.

For this clonotype: Possible read error: a much larger clone is one base away. The J gene is TRBJ2-3, the V gene TRBV5-1, with 14 nucleotides matching TRBD2. CDR3 length: 16 amino acids. The germline CDR1 and CDR2 sequences are SGHRS and YFSETQ. With V trimmed by 7 bases and J by 5 bases, 9 bases remained unmatched. The CDR3 coding sequence is TGCGCCAGCGGAGGGACTAGCGGGAGTAGGCTAGATACGCAGTATTTT. This gives the protein CASGGTSGSRLDTQYF.

Comments on this clonotype: At one boundary the junction diverges from the germline segment, which might be a read error. V gene TRBV12-3 or TRBV12-4 combines with J gene TRBJ2-5; tentatively, D is TRBD1 or TRBD2 (5 bases each). This CDR3 region has 13 residues. The CDR3 is CASRFSGGETQYF. DNA for the CDR3: TGTGCCAGCAGATTCAGTGGGGGAGAGACCCAATACTTC.

This clonotype appeared many times. The chain has TRBV20-1 and TRBJ2-6; TRBD1 or TRBD2 may be the D gene (6 bases each). The V gene lost 1 base and the J gene lost 2 bases, with 12 bases spanning the gap. The length of the CDR3 is 16 residues. The V gene's germline CDR1 is DFQATT and CDR2 SNEGSKA (reference sequence). The DNA for the CDR3 is TGCAGTGCTAGAGGGGGGGCTTCGACTGGGGCCAACGTCCTGACTTTC. It specifies CSARGGASTGANVLTF.

Worth noting for this clonotype: It may be a read error: a sequence one base away is much more abundant. The genes are TRBV28 and TRBJ2-1, with D perhaps TRBD2 (5 bases). This CDR3 has 13 amino acids. The V gene lost 5 bases and the J gene lost 8 bases, with 13 bases spanning the gap. Per the germline V gene, CDR1 is MDHEN and CDR2 is SYDVKM. CDR3 bases: TGTGCCAGCAGTAATGGAGGTTGGGATGAGCAGTTCTTC. This codes for CASSNGGWDEQFF.

This clonotype was found once. This may arise from a read error, as a much more abundant clone is one base away. The V and J genes are TRBV20-1 and TRBJ1-5, with 11 bases that match TRBD1. This CDR3 is built from 15 residues. CDR1 DFQATT and CDR2 SNEGSKA come from the germline V gene (reference sequence). The CDR3 is CSAGTGGRSNQLQHF. The CDR3 DNA sequence: TGCAGTGCGGGGACAGGGGGAAGGAGCAATCAGCTCCAGCATTTT.

This clonotype was picked up a small number of times. This chain links TRBV5-1 with TRBJ1-2; the D gene is possibly TRBD1 (6 bases). Germline V gene lookup returns CDR1 SGHRS and CDR2 YFSETQ. V shed 3 bases and J shed 8 bases, with 17 bases lying between them. This CDR3 spans 14 amino acids. The CDR3 DNA is TGCGCCAGCAGCTCCGTGGCAGGGGATTCAGGCTACACCTTC. Its protein is CASSSVAGDSGYTF. The full variable domain, its missing parts supplied by reference TRBV5-1 and TRBJ1-2, is KAGVTQTPRYLIKTRGQQVTLSCSPISGHRSVSWYQQTPGQGLQFLFEYFSETQRNKGNFPGRFSGRQFSNSRSEMNVSTLELGDSALYLCASSSVAGDSGYTFGSGTRLTVV.